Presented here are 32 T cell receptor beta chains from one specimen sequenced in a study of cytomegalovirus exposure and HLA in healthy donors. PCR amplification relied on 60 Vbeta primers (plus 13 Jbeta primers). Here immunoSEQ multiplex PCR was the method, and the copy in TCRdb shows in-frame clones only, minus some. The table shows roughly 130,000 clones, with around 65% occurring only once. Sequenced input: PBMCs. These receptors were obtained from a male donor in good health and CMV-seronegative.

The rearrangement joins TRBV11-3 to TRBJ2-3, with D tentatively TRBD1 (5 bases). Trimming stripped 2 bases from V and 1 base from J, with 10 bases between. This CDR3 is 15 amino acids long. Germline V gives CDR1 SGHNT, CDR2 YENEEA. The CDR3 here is CASSLSQGRTDTQYF. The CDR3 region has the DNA TGTGCCAGCAGCTTAAGCCAGGGCCGCACAGATACGCAGTATTTT.

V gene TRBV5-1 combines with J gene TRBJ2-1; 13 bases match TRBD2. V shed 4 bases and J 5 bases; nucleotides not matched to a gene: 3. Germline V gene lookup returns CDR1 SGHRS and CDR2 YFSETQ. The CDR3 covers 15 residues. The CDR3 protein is CASSQGLAGDNEQFF. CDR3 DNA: TGCGCCAGCAGCCAAGGACTAGCGGGAGACAATGAGCAGTTCTTC.

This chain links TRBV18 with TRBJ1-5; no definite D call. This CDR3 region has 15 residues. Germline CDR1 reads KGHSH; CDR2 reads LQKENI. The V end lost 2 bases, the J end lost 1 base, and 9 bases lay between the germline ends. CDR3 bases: TGTGCCAGCTCACCAGGACTCTGGAGCAATCAGCCCCAGCATTTT. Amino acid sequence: CASSPGLWSNQPQHF.

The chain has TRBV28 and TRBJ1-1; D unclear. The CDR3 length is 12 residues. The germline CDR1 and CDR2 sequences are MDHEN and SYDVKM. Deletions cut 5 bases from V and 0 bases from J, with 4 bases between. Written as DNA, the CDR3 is TGTGCCAGCAGTCTACTGAACACTGAAGCTTTCTTT. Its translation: CASSLLNTEAFF.

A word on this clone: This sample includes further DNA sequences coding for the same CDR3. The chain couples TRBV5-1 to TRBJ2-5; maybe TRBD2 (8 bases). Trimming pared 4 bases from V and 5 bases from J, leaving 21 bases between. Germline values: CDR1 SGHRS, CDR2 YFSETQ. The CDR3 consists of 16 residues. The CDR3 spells CASSGGLAGGQETQYF. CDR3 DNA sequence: TGCGCCAGCAGCGGCGGACTAGCAGGGGGGCAGGAGACCCAGTACTTC.

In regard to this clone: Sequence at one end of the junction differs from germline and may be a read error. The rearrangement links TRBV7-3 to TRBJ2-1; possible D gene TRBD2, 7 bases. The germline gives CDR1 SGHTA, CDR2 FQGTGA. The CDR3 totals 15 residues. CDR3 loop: CSSSLVGGAHSEQFF. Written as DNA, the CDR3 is TGTTCCAGCAGCTTAGTAGGGGGGGCCCACAGTGAGCAGTTCTTC.

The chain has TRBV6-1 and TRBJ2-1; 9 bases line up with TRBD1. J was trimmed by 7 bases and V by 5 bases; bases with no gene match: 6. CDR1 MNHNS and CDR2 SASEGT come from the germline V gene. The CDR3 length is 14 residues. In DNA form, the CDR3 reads TGTGCCAGCAGTATCCGACAGGGGGTGAATGAGCAGTTCTTC. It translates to CASSIRQGVNEQFF.

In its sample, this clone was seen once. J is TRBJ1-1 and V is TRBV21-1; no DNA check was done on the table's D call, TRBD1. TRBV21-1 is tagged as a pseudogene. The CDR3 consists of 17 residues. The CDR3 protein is CASSKPQRAGGVAEAFF. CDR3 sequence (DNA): TGTGCCAGCAGCAAACCGCAGAGGGCAGGGGGCGTTGCTGAAGCTTTCTTT.

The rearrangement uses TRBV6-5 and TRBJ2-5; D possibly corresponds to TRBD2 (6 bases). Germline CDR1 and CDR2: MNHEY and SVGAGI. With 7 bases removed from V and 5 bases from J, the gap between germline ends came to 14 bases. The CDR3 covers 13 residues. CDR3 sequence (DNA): TGTGCCAGCACCCCGACGGGGAGGGAGACCCAGTACTTC. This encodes CASTPTGRETQYF.

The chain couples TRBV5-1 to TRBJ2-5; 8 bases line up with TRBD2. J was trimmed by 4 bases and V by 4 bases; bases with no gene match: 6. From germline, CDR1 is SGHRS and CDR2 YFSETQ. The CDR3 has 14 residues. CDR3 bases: TGCGCCAGCAGCCACGGACTAGCATCAGAGACCCAGTACTTC. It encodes CASSHGLASETQYF.

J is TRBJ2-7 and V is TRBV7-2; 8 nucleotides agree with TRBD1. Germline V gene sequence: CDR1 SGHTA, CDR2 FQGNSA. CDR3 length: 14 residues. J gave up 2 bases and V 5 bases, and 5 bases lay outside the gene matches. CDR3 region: CASSVQGVPYEQYF. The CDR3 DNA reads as TGTGCCAGCAGCGTACAGGGGGTCCCCTACGAGCAGTACTTC.

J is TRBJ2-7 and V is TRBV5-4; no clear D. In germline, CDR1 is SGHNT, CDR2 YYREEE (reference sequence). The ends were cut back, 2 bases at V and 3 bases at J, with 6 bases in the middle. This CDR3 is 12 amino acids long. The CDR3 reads CASSFNSYEQYF. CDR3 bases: TGTGCCAGCAGCTTTAACAGCTACGAGCAGTACTTC.

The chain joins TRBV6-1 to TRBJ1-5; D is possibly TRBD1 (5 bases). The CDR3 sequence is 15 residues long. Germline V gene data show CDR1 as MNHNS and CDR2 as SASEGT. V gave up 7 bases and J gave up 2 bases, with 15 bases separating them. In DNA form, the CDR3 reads TGTGCCAGCACCGAGGGGCGGGGCGGCAATCAGCCCCAGCATTTT. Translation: CASTEGRGGNQPQHF.

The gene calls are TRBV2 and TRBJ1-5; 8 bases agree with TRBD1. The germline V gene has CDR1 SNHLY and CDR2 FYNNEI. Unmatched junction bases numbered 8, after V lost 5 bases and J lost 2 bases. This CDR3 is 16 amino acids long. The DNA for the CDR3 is TGTGCCAGCAGTAAATTGACAGGGGAGGGCAATCAGCCCCAGCATTTT. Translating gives CASSKLTGEGNQPQHF.

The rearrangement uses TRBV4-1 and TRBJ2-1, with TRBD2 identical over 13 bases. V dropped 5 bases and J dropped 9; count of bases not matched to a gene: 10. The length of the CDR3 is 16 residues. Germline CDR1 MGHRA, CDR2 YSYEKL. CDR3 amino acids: CASSKWTSGGGGEQFF. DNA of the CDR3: TGCGCCAGCAGCAAATGGACTAGCGGGGGTGGCGGTGAGCAGTTCTTC.

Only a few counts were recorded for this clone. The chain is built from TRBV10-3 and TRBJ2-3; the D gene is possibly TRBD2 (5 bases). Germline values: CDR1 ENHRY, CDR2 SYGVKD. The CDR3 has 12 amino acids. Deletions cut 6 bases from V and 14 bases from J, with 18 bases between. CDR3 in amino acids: CAISLDTRTRYF. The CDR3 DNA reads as TGTGCCATCAGCTTAGATACTAGAACTAGGTATTTT.

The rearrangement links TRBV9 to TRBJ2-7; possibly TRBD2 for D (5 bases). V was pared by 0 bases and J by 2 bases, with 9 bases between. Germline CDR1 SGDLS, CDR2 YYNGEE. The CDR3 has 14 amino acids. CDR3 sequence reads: CASSVGGPPYEQYF. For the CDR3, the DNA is TGTGCCAGCAGCGTAGGCGGGCCCCCCTACGAGCAGTACTTC.

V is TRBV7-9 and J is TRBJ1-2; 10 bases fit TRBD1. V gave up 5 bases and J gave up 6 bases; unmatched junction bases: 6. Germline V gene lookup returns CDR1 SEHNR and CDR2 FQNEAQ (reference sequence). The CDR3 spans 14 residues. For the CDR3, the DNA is TGTGCCAGCAGCATTGACAGGGGGCCGGATGGCTACACCTTC. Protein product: CASSIDRGPDGYTF.

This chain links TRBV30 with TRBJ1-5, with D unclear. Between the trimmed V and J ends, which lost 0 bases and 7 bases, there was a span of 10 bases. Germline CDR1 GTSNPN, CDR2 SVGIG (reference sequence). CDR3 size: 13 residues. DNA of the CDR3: TGTGCCTGGAGTGTAAGGGAGGAGCAGCCCCAGCATTTT. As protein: CAWSVREEQPQHF.

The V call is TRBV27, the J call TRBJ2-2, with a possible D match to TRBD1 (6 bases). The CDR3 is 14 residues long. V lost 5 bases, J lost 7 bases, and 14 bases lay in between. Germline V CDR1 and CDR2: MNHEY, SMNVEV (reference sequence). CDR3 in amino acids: CASSMWGRGGELFF. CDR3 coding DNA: TGTGCCAGCAGTATGTGGGGGCGCGGCGGGGAGCTGTTTTTT.

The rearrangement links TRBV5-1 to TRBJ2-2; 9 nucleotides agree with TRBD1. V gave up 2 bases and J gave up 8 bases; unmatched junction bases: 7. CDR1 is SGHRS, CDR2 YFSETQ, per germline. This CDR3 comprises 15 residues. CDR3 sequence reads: CASSLLQGAGGELFF. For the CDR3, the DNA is TGCGCCAGCAGCTTACTACAGGGGGCTGGTGGGGAGCTGTTTTTT.

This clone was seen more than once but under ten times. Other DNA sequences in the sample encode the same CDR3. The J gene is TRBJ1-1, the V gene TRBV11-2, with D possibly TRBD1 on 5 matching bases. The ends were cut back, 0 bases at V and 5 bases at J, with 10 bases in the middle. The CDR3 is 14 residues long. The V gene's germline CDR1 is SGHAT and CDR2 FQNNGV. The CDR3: CASSLDRGDTEAFF. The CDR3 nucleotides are TGTGCCAGCAGCTTAGATCGGGGGGATACTGAAGCTTTCTTT.

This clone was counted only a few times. Here the CDR3 reads CASSVSDRGYSPLHF. DNA of the CDR3: TGTGCCAGCAGCGTGTCGGACAGGGGATATTCACCCCTCCACTTT. The chain links TRBV9 to TRBJ1-6, with 9 positions matching TRBD1. Trimming removed 2 bases from V and 8 bases from J; junction bases left unmatched: 5. The germline V gene has CDR1 SGDLS and CDR2 YYNGEE. The CDR3 runs to 15 residues.

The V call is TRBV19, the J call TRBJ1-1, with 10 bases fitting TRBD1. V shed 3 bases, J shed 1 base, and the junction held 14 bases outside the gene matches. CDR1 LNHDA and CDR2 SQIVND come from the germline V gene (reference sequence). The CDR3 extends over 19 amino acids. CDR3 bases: TGTGCCAGTAGTATCGACAGGGGGCAGACAAGCCCAGAGAACACTGAAGCTTTCTTT. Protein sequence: CASSIDRGQTSPENTEAFF.

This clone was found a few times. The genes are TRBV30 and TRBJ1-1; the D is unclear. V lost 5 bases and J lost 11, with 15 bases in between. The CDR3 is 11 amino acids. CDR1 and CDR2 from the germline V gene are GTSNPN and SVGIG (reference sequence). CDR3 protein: CAWATESYAFF. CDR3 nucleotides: TGTGCCTGGGCGACTGAAAGTTACGCTTTCTTT. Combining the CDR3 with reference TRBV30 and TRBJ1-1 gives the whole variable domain SQTIHQWPATLVQPVGSPLSLECTVEGTSNPNLYWYRQAAGRGLQLLFYSVGIGQISSEVPQNLSASRPQDRQFILSSKKLLLSDSGFYLCAWATESYAFFGQGTRLTVV.

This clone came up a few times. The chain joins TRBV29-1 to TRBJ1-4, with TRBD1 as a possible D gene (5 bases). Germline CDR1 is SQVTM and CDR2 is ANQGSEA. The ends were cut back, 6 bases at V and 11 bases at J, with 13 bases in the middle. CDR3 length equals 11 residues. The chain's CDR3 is CSVRVGGKLFF. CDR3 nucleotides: TGCAGCGTGAGGGTGGGGGGTAAACTGTTTTTT.

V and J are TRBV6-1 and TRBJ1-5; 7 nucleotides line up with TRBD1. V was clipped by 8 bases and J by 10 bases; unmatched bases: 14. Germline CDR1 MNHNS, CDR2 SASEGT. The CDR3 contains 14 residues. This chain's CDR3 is CASGSTGTTGPQHF. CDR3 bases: TGTGCCAGCGGATCGACAGGGACAACGGGACCCCAGCATTTT.

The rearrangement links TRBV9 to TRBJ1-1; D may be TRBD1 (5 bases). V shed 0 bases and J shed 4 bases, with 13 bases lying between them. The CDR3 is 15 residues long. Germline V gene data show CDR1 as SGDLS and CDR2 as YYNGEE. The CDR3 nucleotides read TGTGCCAGCAGCGTAGATGGGGGGTTGGGCACTGAAGCTTTCTTT. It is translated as CASSVDGGLGTEAFF.

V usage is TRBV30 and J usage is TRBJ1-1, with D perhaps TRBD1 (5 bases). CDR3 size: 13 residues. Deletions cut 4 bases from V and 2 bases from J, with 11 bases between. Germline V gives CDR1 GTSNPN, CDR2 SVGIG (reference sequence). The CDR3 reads CAWKGRENTEAFF. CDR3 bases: TGTGCCTGGAAGGGCAGGGAAAACACTGAAGCTTTCTTT.

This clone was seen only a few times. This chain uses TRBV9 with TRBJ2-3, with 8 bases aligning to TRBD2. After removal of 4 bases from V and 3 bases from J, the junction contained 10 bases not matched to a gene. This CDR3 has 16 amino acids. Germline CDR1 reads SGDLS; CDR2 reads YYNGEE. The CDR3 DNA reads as TGTGCCAGCAGCTTAACGGGGGGGGGTGTAACAGATACGCAGTATTTT. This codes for CASSLTGGGVTDTQYF.

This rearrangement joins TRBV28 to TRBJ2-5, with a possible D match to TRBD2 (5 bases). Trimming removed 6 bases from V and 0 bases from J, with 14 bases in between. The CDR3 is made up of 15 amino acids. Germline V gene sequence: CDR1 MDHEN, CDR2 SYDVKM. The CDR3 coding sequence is TGTGCCAGCAGACTAGGGAGAAAGTACCAAGAGACCCAGTACTTC. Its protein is CASRLGRKYQETQYF.

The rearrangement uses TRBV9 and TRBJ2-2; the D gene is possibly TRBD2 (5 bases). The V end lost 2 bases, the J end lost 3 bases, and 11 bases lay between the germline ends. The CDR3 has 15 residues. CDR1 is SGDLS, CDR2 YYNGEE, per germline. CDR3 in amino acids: CASSVSEVHTGELFF. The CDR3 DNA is TGTGCCAGCAGCGTCTCGGAGGTTCACACCGGGGAGCTGTTTTTT. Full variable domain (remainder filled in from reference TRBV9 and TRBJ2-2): DSGVTQTPKHLITATGQRVTLRCSPRSGDLSVYWYQQSLDQGLQFLIQYYNGEERAKGNILERFSAQQFPDLHSELNLSSLELGDSALYFCASSVSEVHTGELFFGEGSRLTVL.